This passage covers 27 T cell receptor beta chains from one sample sequenced in a study of shared clonotypes between healthy human individuals. TCRdb keeps only in-frame clones here, not all; method: immunoSEQ multiplex PCR. The sample includes over 1.5 million clones, about 98% of them seen just once. The source material was naive CD4+ T cells sorted from blood. Subset of the sample: CD45RA+ positively selected. Every receptor here comes from a man aged 25-45 years in good health.

The chain couples TRBV7-9 to TRBJ2-2; D remains unclear. CDR3 length: 11 residues. Germline CDR1 reads SEHNR; CDR2 reads FQNEAQ (reference sequence). The ends were cut back, 5 bases at V and 7 bases at J, with 5 bases in the middle. DNA for the CDR3: TGTGCCAGCAGCGTCAACGGGGAGCTGTTTTTT. Encoded protein: CASSVNGELFF. Full variable domain (outside the CDR3, taken from reference TRBV7-9 and TRBJ2-2): DTGVSQNPRHKITKRGQNVTFRCDPISEHNRLYWYRQTLGQGPEFLTYFQNEAQLEKSRLLSDRFSAERPKGSFSTLEIQRTEQGDSAMYLCASSVNGELFFGEGSRLTVL.

The chain employs TRBV29-1 and TRBJ1-2; D perhaps matches TRBD1 (5 bases). The V end was cut by 7 bases, the J end by 7 bases, with 16 bases between. CDR1 and CDR2 from the germline V gene are SQVTM and ANQGSEA. The CDR3 contains 12 residues. DNA for the CDR3: TGCAGCGCCTGGGACCTTGGAGGTGGCTACACCTTC. Encoded protein: CSAWDLGGGYTF.

This clone showed up just once. The chain carries TRBV19 and TRBJ2-2; 11 bases align to TRBD1. The V gene end was trimmed by 7 bases and the J gene end by 0 bases; junction bases not matched to a gene: 10. Germline CDR1 LNHDA, CDR2 SQIVND (reference sequence). The CDR3 contains 18 residues. The CDR3 region has the DNA TGTGCCAGTAATCCCCAGGGACAGGGGGGGACGAACACCGGGGAGCTGTTTTTT. This encodes CASNPQGQGGTNTGELFF. The variable domain in full, completed from reference TRBV19 and TRBJ2-2, reads DGGITQSPKYLFRKEGQNVTLSCEQNLNHDAMYWYRQDPGQGLRLIYYSQIVNDFQKGDIAEGYSVSREKKESFPLTVTSAQKNPTAFYLCASNPQGQGGTNTGELFFGEGSRLTVL.

The rearrangement links TRBV7-8 to TRBJ1-2; 7 nucleotides align to TRBD1. The germline V gene encodes CDR1 SGHVS and CDR2 FQNEAQ. With V trimmed by 5 bases and J by 2 bases, 8 bases remained unmatched. The CDR3 contains 15 residues. The CDR3: CASSADDRVNYGYTF. DNA of the CDR3: TGTGCCAGCAGCGCGGACGACAGGGTGAACTATGGCTACACCTTC.

The chain has TRBV18 and TRBJ2-1, with D possibly matching TRBD2 (6 bases). CDR1 and CDR2 (germline): KGHSH, LQKENI. The ends were cut back, 3 bases at V and 9 bases at J, with 18 bases in the middle. The CDR3 contains 15 residues. The CDR3 sequence is CASSPSGPPGSEQFF. The CDR3 nucleotides read TGTGCCAGCTCACCCTCGGGGCCTCCCGGGAGTGAGCAGTTCTTC.

The chain carries TRBV7-8 and TRBJ1-2; D ambiguous. Germline CDR1 and CDR2: SGHVS and FQNEAQ. The length of the CDR3 is 14 residues. V shed 1 base and J shed 5 bases, with 11 bases lying between them. CDR3: CASSLGRVEYGYTF. Written as DNA, the CDR3 is TGTGCCAGCAGCTTAGGTCGGGTAGAATATGGCTACACCTTC.

V gene TRBV25-1 combines with J gene TRBJ2-1, with TRBD2 identical over 8 bases. The V gene end was trimmed by 4 bases and the J gene end by 6 bases; junction bases not matched to a gene: 14. Germline CDR1 is MGHDK and CDR2 is SYGVNS. CDR3 size: 17 residues. The CDR3, as DNA: TGTGCCAGCAGTGCTCCTCCGGGCGGGAGGTGGGGCAATGAGCAGTTCTTC. This codes for CASSAPPGGRWGNEQFF.

This clone was seen a single time. V and J are TRBV7-2 and TRBJ2-2; D ambiguous. There are 13 residues in the CDR3. Deletions cut 2 bases from V and 4 bases from J, with 5 bases between. Germline lookup yields CDR1 SGHTA and CDR2 FQGNSA. CDR3 nucleotide sequence: TGTGCCAGCAGCTTACTCCCCACCGGGGAGCTGTTTTTT. Translated, it gives CASSLLPTGELFF.

This rearrangement joins TRBV7-2 to TRBJ1-2; D uncertain. This CDR3 comprises 12 residues. CDR1 and CDR2 from the germline V gene are SGHTA and FQGNSA. V lost 0 bases and J lost 8, with 7 bases in between. In DNA, the CDR3 is TGTGCCAGCAGCTTAGCGGCAGAAGGCTACACCTTC. It codes for CASSLAAEGYTF.

V gene TRBV6-5 combines with J gene TRBJ2-2; D unclear. Trimming shortened V by 4 bases and J by 5 bases, and 8 bases separated the two germline ends. This CDR3 has 13 residues. Germline loops: CDR1 MNHEY, CDR2 SVGAGI. Here the CDR3 reads CASSLRKTGELFF. Here the CDR3 DNA reads TGTGCCAGCAGTTTGAGGAAGACCGGGGAGCTGTTTTTT.

As DNA, the CDR3 is TGTGCCAGCAGCACGAACAGGGTGAACACCGGGGAGCTGTTTTTT. Translated, it gives CASSTNRVNTGELFF. The rearrangement joins TRBV11-2 to TRBJ2-2, with a possible D match to TRBD1 (6 bases). Germline CDR1 SGHAT, CDR2 FQNNGV. Between the trimmed V and J ends, which lost 5 bases and 1 base, there was a span of 11 bases. The length of the CDR3 is 15 residues.

The V gene is TRBV7-2, the J gene TRBJ2-3; tentatively, D is TRBD2 (5 bases). The CDR3 has 16 amino acids. CDR1 is SGHTA, CDR2 FQGNSA, per germline. Trimming took 1 base from V and 7 from J, leaving 18 bases between them. CDR3 sequence (DNA): TGTGCCAGCAGCTTAGATGCCGGGCCGGCTAGCAATACGCAGTATTTT. Amino acids: CASSLDAGPASNTQYF.

The chain joins TRBV7-8 to TRBJ1-5, with 9 bases lining up with TRBD1. V shed 5 bases, J shed 4 bases, and the junction held 3 bases outside the gene matches. The germline V gene encodes CDR1 SGHVS and CDR2 FQNEAQ. The CDR3 consists of 14 residues. The CDR3 DNA reads TGTGCCAGCAGCATAGACAGGGGGAATCAGCCCCAGCATTTT. Translated: CASSIDRGNQPQHF.

This rearrangement joins TRBV6-1 to TRBJ2-7; the D is unclear. This CDR3 is 11 amino acids long. With 7 bases removed from V and 12 bases from J, the gap between germline ends came to 16 bases. CDR1 MNHNS and CDR2 SASEGT come from the germline V gene. The CDR3 loop reads CASISELTAYF. CDR3 in DNA: TGTGCCAGCATTTCCGAGTTAACGGCGTACTTC.

The genes are TRBV5-1 and TRBJ2-3; 10 nucleotides line up with TRBD2. The germline CDR1 and CDR2 sequences are SGHRS and YFSETQ. The V segment lost 4 bases and the J segment 6 bases; nucleotides outside the gene matches: 11. The CDR3 sequence is 16 residues long. In DNA form, the CDR3 reads TGCGCCAGCAGCACCTTACCTAGCGGGAGTTTCGATACGCAGTATTTT. The encoded protein is CASSTLPSGSFDTQYF.

On this clone itself: In the same sample, other DNA sequences code for this CDR3. The chain links TRBV29-1 to TRBJ2-3, with a possible D match to TRBD1 (5 bases). The V and J ends lost 4 bases and 4 bases respectively, with 12 bases between them. There are 13 residues in the CDR3. Germline V gene data show CDR1 as SQVTM and CDR2 as ANQGSEA. CDR3 residues: CSVGTRLADTQYF. As DNA, the CDR3 is TGCAGCGTTGGGACAAGGCTGGCAGATACGCAGTATTTT.

V and J are TRBV15 and TRBJ2-1; TRBD2 matches 10 bases. With 3 bases clipped from V and 5 bases from J, the junction kept 7 bases outside the gene matches. CDR1 is LNHNV and CDR2 is YYDKDF in the germline V gene (reference sequence). The CDR3 consists of 16 residues. Written as DNA, the CDR3 is TGTGCCACCAGCAGCCACGGGACTAGCGAGAACAATGAGCAGTTCTTC. As protein: CATSSHGTSENNEQFF.

V is TRBV7-6 and J is TRBJ2-1; 11 nucleotides agree with TRBD2. The CDR3 is 15 amino acids. V lost 1 base and J lost 6; bases outside the gene matches: 2. The germline V gene has CDR1 SGHVS and CDR2 FNYEAQ. CDR3 DNA sequence: TGTGCCAGCAGCTTAGTAGCGGGAGGGGTCAATGAGCAGTTCTTC. Amino acids: CASSLVAGGVNEQFF.

This chain connects TRBV6-1 to TRBJ2-7; 7 bases are shared with TRBD2. J was trimmed by 5 bases and V by 5 bases; bases with no gene match: 12. The germline V gene has CDR1 MNHNS and CDR2 SASEGT. The CDR3 length is 15 residues. CDR3 sequence (DNA): TGTGCCAGCAGTCCCCTGGCAGCGGGAATGGACGAGCAGTACTTC. Its protein is CASSPLAAGMDEQYF.

This chain joins TRBV28 and TRBJ2-3; 9 bases are shared with TRBD2. V shed 5 bases, J shed 6 bases, and the junction held 12 bases outside the gene matches. The CDR3 length is 16 residues. Germline assignment: CDR1 MDHEN and CDR2 SYDVKM. In nucleotides, the CDR3 is TGTGCCAGCAGTGACTCCATAGCGGGAGTGGGGGATACGCAGTATTTT. The encoded protein is CASSDSIAGVGDTQYF. The variable domain in full, completed from reference TRBV28 and TRBJ2-3, reads DVKVTQSSRYLVKRTGEKVFLECVQDMDHENMFWYRQDPGLGLRLIYFSYDVKMKEKGDIPEGYSVSREKKERFSLILESASTNQTSMYLCASSDSIAGVGDTQYFGPGTRLTVL.

The chain combines TRBV2 with TRBJ2-5, with 7 bases lining up with TRBD2. The V and J ends lost 4 bases and 4 bases, in that order; junction bases with no gene match: 6. Germline V gene lookup returns CDR1 SNHLY and CDR2 FYNNEI. The CDR3 extends over 14 amino acids. CDR3 region: CASSAWREIETQYF. In DNA, the CDR3 is TGTGCCAGCAGTGCGTGGCGGGAGATAGAGACCCAGTACTTC.

A single count supports this clone. The chain couples TRBV18 to TRBJ1-2; 9 nucleotides match TRBD1. V shed 2 bases and J 2 bases; nucleotides not matched to a gene: 3. The CDR3 loop spans 15 amino acids. Germline CDR1 is KGHSH and CDR2 is LQKENI. In DNA, the CDR3 is TGTGCCAGCTCACCAGGACAGGGGTGGAACTATGGCTACACCTTC. This gives the protein CASSPGQGWNYGYTF.

The chain is built from TRBV9 and TRBJ2-2; the D gene is possibly TRBD1 (6 bases). The V end lost 3 bases, the J end lost 4 bases, and 10 bases lay between the germline ends. Germline V CDR1 and CDR2: SGDLS, YYNGEE. The CDR3 covers 14 residues. In DNA form, the CDR3 reads TGTGCCAGCAGCGATAAACAGGGCACCGGGGAGCTGTTTTTT. The encoded protein is CASSDKQGTGELFF.

Remarks on this clone: In the same sample, other DNA sequences code for this CDR3. The genes are TRBV14 and TRBJ1-2, with D perhaps matching TRBD1 (5 bases). Germline CDR1 reads SGHDN; CDR2 reads FVKESK. Trimming took 4 bases from V and 5 from J, leaving 11 bases between them. This CDR3 comprises 13 residues. The CDR3 reads CASSLGTVYGYTF. In DNA, the CDR3 is TGTGCCAGCAGCCTCGGGACGGTTTATGGCTACACCTTC.

The chain joins TRBV28 to TRBJ2-1, with 7 bases identical to TRBD2. Germline CDR1 MDHEN, CDR2 SYDVKM. This CDR3 has 16 amino acids. Unmatched junction bases numbered 16, after V lost 5 bases and J lost 9 bases. CDR3 protein: CASSPPSGGSMGEQFF. In nucleotides, the CDR3 is TGTGCCAGCAGTCCCCCCTCTGGCGGGAGTATGGGTGAGCAGTTCTTC.

This clone was observed once. The J gene is TRBJ1-2, the V gene TRBV5-1; 7 nucleotides align to TRBD1. CDR1 SGHRS and CDR2 YFSETQ come from the germline V gene. The CDR3 is 15 residues long. V was pared by 0 bases and J by 5 bases, with 7 bases of the junction left unmatched. The CDR3 DNA follows: TGCGCCAGCAGCTTGGCCCTGGACAGGTCTTATGGCTACACCTTC. Protein product: CASSLALDRSYGYTF.

The chain has TRBV28 and TRBJ1-4; tentatively, D is TRBD1 (6 bases). Germline lookup yields CDR1 MDHEN and CDR2 SYDVKM. V lost 8 bases and J 3 bases, leaving 10 bases between the germline ends. The CDR3 runs to 13 residues. CDR3 nucleotides: TGTGCCAGCCGGACAGTTTCTAATGAAAAACTGTTTTTT. Amino acids: CASRTVSNEKLFF.